This T cell receptor (beta chain) originates from a study of cytomegalovirus exposure and HLA in healthy donors. Using immunoSEQ multiplex PCR, the repertoire was profiled, and TCRdb retains in-frame clones only, with some absent. The table records about 280,000 clones, roughly 88% of them present only once. About this clone: Germline and junction disagree at one end, which may indicate a read error.

Germline CDR1 is SNHLY and CDR2 is FYNNEI. This CDR3 is 13 amino acids long. The chain employs TRBV2 and TRBJ2-2; D call uncertain. Input material: PBMCs. The sequence came from a woman between 18 and 29 years old in good health and CMV-seronegative. CDR3 bases: TGTGCCAGCAGTGACGCGAACGCCGGGGAGCTGTTTTTT. Residues: CASSDANAGELFF.